The clone carrying this T cell receptor beta chain was counted a single time. TCRdb ran MiXCR on the 5' RACE reads and lists one entry per CDR3 protein. This sample has about 50,000 distinct CDR3 sequences, with 25% to 35% found just once. Germline V CDR1 and CDR2: SEHNR, FQNEAQ (reference sequence). CDR3 size: 13 residues. The V end was cut by 11 bases, the J end by 2 bases, with 16 bases between. This receptor was identified in a female donor with breast cancer. V gene TRBV7-9 combines with J gene TRBJ2-7; either TRBD1 or TRBD2 may fit D (7 bases each). Sequencing was done on a sample of naive CD4+ T cells sorted from blood. Subset of the sample: naive CD4+ T cells, CD4+CD45RA+CD25-. CDR3 protein: CARGRDRAYEQYF. As DNA, the CDR3 is TGTGCCCGGGGGAGGGACAGAGCCTACGAGCAGTACTTC.